The rows below give T cell receptor beta chains drawn from one sample of a study of cytomegalovirus exposure and HLA in healthy donors. Only in-frame clones appear in the TCRdb table, and some are missing; sequencing was by immunoSEQ multiplex PCR. The sample includes approximately 120,000 clones, over 90% seen only once; the top ten take around 1.2%. Sequencing was performed on PBMCs. These receptors were taken from a woman aged 18-30 years in good health and CMV-seronegative. CDR3s include the opening cysteine and the closing phenylalanine or tryptophan. The order of the fields is clone size, J gene, V gene, D gene, CDR3 DNA, CDR3 protein. A D gene is named only where the DNA matches it firmly. Expanded clones get a size class; other rows say once, few or many, or leave the size out.

clone_size: -; j_call: TRBJ2-5; v_call: TRBV19; d_call: TRBD1; cdr3_nt: TGTGCCAGTAGGGGACAGAAAGAGACCCAGTACTTC; cdr3_aa: CASRGQKETQYF
clone_size: -; j_call: TRBJ2-7; v_call: TRBV28; d_call: TRBD2; cdr3_nt: TGTGCCAGCAGCGTACTAGCGGGAGGCCACGAGCAGTACTTC; cdr3_aa: CASSVLAGGHEQYF
clone_size: once; j_call: TRBJ2-5; v_call: TRBV28; d_call: TRBD2; cdr3_nt: TGTGCCACCAAGGGAGGGGACGTATTCCAAGAGACCCAGTACTTC; cdr3_aa: CATKGGDVFQETQYF
clone_size: -; j_call: TRBJ1-2; v_call: TRBV27; d_call: TRBD1; cdr3_nt: TGTGCCAGCAGTCCCGGGACAGGGCGGCATGGCTACACCTTC; cdr3_aa: CASSPGTGRHGYTF
clone_size: -; j_call: TRBJ2-5; v_call: TRBV7-2; d_call: TRBD2; cdr3_nt: TGTGCCAGCAGCGGGGGGGGAGTAGCGGGAGGGTGGGCCCAAAAGACCCAGTACTTC; cdr3_aa: CASSGGGVAGGWAQKTQYF
clone_size: -; j_call: TRBJ2-2; v_call: TRBV6-1; d_call: -; cdr3_nt: TGTGCCAGCAGGAGGGTTTCCGGGGAGCTGTTTTTT; cdr3_aa: CASRRVSGELFF
clone_size: -; j_call: TRBJ2-7; v_call: TRBV2; d_call: -; cdr3_nt: TGTGCCAGCAGGCAGACTTACCTTGACGAGCAGTACTTC; cdr3_aa: CASRQTYLDEQYF
clone_size: once; j_call: TRBJ2-3; v_call: TRBV5-1; d_call: -; cdr3_nt: TGCGCCAGCAGCTCTACTATCGGGGGTCCAAGCACAGATACGCAGTATTTT; cdr3_aa: CASSSTIGGPSTDTQYF
clone_size: -; j_call: TRBJ1-2; v_call: TRBV7-2; d_call: -; cdr3_nt: TGTGCCAGCAGCCCACAGACGGATTATGGCTACACCTTC; cdr3_aa: CASSPQTDYGYTF
clone_size: -; j_call: TRBJ1-2; v_call: TRBV5-6; d_call: -; cdr3_nt: TGTGCCAGCAGCTTGACTTGGACAGAAAGTAGTAACTATGGCTACACCTTC; cdr3_aa: CASSLTWTESSNYGYTF
clone_size: -; j_call: TRBJ1-5; v_call: TRBV6-5; d_call: -; cdr3_nt: TGTGCCACCCCAATCCATCAGCCCCAGCATTTT; cdr3_aa: CATPIHQPQHF
clone_size: -; j_call: TRBJ2-2; v_call: TRBV5-1; d_call: TRBD2; cdr3_nt: TGCGCCAGCAGCTTGGCCCTTACCCGGACTAGCGGGACGGGCGGGGAGCTGTTTTTT; cdr3_aa: CASSLALTRTSGTGGELFF
clone_size: -; j_call: TRBJ1-1; v_call: TRBV4-2; d_call: -; cdr3_nt: TGTGCCAGCAGCGGGAGCGGGAACATGAACACTGAAGCTTTCTTT; cdr3_aa: CASSGSGNMNTEAFF
clone_size: -; j_call: TRBJ2-3; v_call: TRBV7-9; d_call: TRBD1; cdr3_nt: TGTGCCAGCAGCTTTTCCCCGACAAAACAGGGGGCCGGCACAGATACGCAGTATTTT; cdr3_aa: CASSFSPTKQGAGTDTQYF
clone_size: -; j_call: TRBJ2-1; v_call: TRBV5-1; d_call: TRBD2; cdr3_nt: TGCGCCAGCAGCCAGGGGACTAGCGGGGGCGATGAGCAGTTCTTC; cdr3_aa: CASSQGTSGGDEQFF
clone_size: -; j_call: TRBJ2-7; v_call: TRBV7-8; d_call: TRBD1; cdr3_nt: TGTGCCAGCAGCACGAGACAGGGCGAGCAGTACTTC; cdr3_aa: CASSTRQGEQYF
clone_size: -; j_call: TRBJ1-2; v_call: TRBV5-1; d_call: TRBD1; cdr3_nt: TGCGCCAGCAACCGGGACAGCGGACCGTCCGGTGGCTACACCTTC; cdr3_aa: CASNRDSGPSGGYTF
clone_size: -; j_call: TRBJ1-2; v_call: TRBV2; d_call: -; cdr3_nt: TGTGCCAGCAGTTCAGGATATGGCTACACCTTC; cdr3_aa: CASSSGYGYTF
clone_size: once; j_call: TRBJ2-6; v_call: TRBV9; d_call: -; cdr3_nt: TGTGCCAGCAGCCCCAAAGCGGCTCCGGAGGCCAACGTCCTGACTTTC; cdr3_aa: CASSPKAAPEANVLTF
clone_size: -; j_call: TRBJ2-3; v_call: TRBV27; d_call: -; cdr3_nt: TGTGCCAGCAGTTTCGACCCTGGAGGGGCAGATACGCAGTATTTT; cdr3_aa: CASSFDPGGADTQYF
clone_size: -; j_call: TRBJ1-1; v_call: TRBV6-5; d_call: TRBD1; cdr3_nt: TGTGCCAGCAGTTACTCAGGACAGGTTAAGAACACTGAAGCTTTCTTT; cdr3_aa: CASSYSGQVKNTEAFF
clone_size: -; j_call: TRBJ1-6; v_call: TRBV4-1; d_call: -; cdr3_nt: TGCGCCAGCAGCCAAGAAGGGGCAGGATTAGGGAATTCACCCCTCCACTTT; cdr3_aa: CASSQEGAGLGNSPLHF
clone_size: -; j_call: TRBJ2-2; v_call: TRBV7-3; d_call: TRBD2; cdr3_nt: TGTGCCAGCAGCTTATGGGCTAGCGGGAACACCGGGGAGCTGTTTTTT; cdr3_aa: CASSLWASGNTGELFF
clone_size: -; j_call: TRBJ2-5; v_call: TRBV15; d_call: -; cdr3_nt: TGTGCCACCAGCAGAAGTCTTCCGGGACAAGAGACCCAGTACTTC; cdr3_aa: CATSRSLPGQETQYF
clone_size: once; j_call: TRBJ1-2; v_call: TRBV5-5; d_call: TRBD1; cdr3_nt: TGTGCCAGCAGTCGTACAGGGGATTATGGCTACACCTTC; cdr3_aa: CASSRTGDYGYTF
clone_size: -; j_call: TRBJ1-2; v_call: TRBV28; d_call: -; cdr3_nt: TGTGCCAGCGGGAGTAACTATGGCTACACCTTC; cdr3_aa: CASGSNYGYTF
clone_size: -; j_call: TRBJ1-1; v_call: TRBV5-1; d_call: -; cdr3_nt: TGCGCCAGCAGCTTGGTCCTATCCCGTGGCACTGAAGCTTTCTTT; cdr3_aa: CASSLVLSRGTEAFF
clone_size: -; j_call: TRBJ1-1; v_call: TRBV7-3; d_call: TRBD1; cdr3_nt: TGTGCCAGCAGCCCAGGGGGCATTTACACTGAAGCTTTCTTT; cdr3_aa: CASSPGGIYTEAFF
clone_size: -; j_call: TRBJ1-3; v_call: TRBV7-2; d_call: -; cdr3_nt: TGTGCCAGCAGCTTAGTTAGGGGTGCGACTGGAAACACCATATATTTT; cdr3_aa: CASSLVRGATGNTIYF
clone_size: -; j_call: TRBJ1-1; v_call: TRBV7-9; d_call: TRBD1; cdr3_nt: TGTGCCAGCAGCCGAAGACTACAGGGGGCGGCCACTGAAGCTTTCTTT; cdr3_aa: CASSRRLQGAATEAFF
clone_size: -; j_call: TRBJ1-1; v_call: TRBV14; d_call: -; cdr3_nt: TGTGCCAGCAGCAGGGGGTGGGGAAGAGGAGCTGAAGCTTTCTTT; cdr3_aa: CASSRGWGRGAEAFF
clone_size: -; j_call: TRBJ2-2; v_call: TRBV19; d_call: TRBD2; cdr3_nt: TGTGCCAGTAGTATGGGTAGCGGGAGTGACACCGGGGAGCTGTTTTTT; cdr3_aa: CASSMGSGSDTGELFF
clone_size: -; j_call: TRBJ2-1; v_call: TRBV30; d_call: -; cdr3_nt: TGTGCCTGGAGTGTACTGAGCCATGAGCAGTTCTTC; cdr3_aa: CAWSVLSHEQFF
clone_size: -; j_call: TRBJ2-3; v_call: TRBV7-9; d_call: -; cdr3_nt: TGTGCCAGCAGCTTAATATCCGCAGATACGCAGTATTTT; cdr3_aa: CASSLISADTQYF
clone_size: -; j_call: TRBJ1-4; v_call: TRBV29-1; d_call: -; cdr3_nt: TGCAGCGTACTGACAGGAGCTGAAAAACTGTTTTTT; cdr3_aa: CSVLTGAEKLFF
clone_size: -; j_call: TRBJ1-2; v_call: TRBV30; d_call: -; cdr3_nt: TGTGCCTGGAGTTACAGGGATCGTGGCTACACCTTC; cdr3_aa: CAWSYRDRGYTF
clone_size: -; j_call: TRBJ2-2; v_call: TRBV10-1; d_call: TRBD1; cdr3_nt: TGCGCCAGCGGGACAGGGAACACCGGGGAGCTGTTTTTT; cdr3_aa: CASGTGNTGELFF